The 21 T cell receptor beta chains given below trace back to one sample, sequenced in a study of blood T cells in healthy people across ages. For the second PCR, which ran for about 7 to 11 cycles, a sample-barcoded 5' primer and a J-beta primer mix were used. TCRdb reanalysed the 5' RACE reads using MiXCR and keeps one entry per CDR3 protein. This table has 1.5 million to 2 million distinct CDR3 sequences, approximately 50% appearing once. The sequenced sample consisted of blood. Every receptor here comes from a woman aged 40 to 55 in good health.

The chain couples TRBV6-2 or TRBV6-3 to TRBJ2-3, with D tentatively TRBD1 (5 bases). CDR3 length equals 15 residues. Trimming stripped 4 bases from V and 3 bases from J, with 14 bases between. Germline CDR1 and CDR2: MNHEY and SVGEGT. The CDR3 DNA is TGTGCCAGCAGTTCATCAGGGCTGGGAACAGATACGCAGTATTTT. This translates into CASSSSGLGTDTQYF.

The gene calls are TRBV29-1 and TRBJ2-3, with D uncertain. CDR1 is SQVTM, CDR2 ANQGSEA, per germline. The CDR3 is made up of 13 amino acids. Trimming pared 7 bases from V and 2 bases from J, leaving 13 bases between. The DNA for the CDR3 is TGCAGCGCCCTATACCCTTCCACAGATACGCAGTATTTT. This gives the protein CSALYPSTDTQYF.

CDR3 coding DNA: TGTGCCAGCAGCTTAGCAGGGAGGAACATTCAGTACTTC. Protein sequence: CASSLAGRNIQYF. This chain uses TRBV7-2 with TRBJ2-4; TRBD2 might be the D (6 bases). The V end lost 0 bases, the J end lost 7 bases, and 7 bases lay between the germline ends. The CDR3 is 13 amino acids. Germline-derived CDR1 and CDR2 are SGHTA and FQGNSA.

As to this clonotype: Relative to the germline gene, one junction end is altered; a read error may explain this. The chain carries TRBV6-5 and TRBJ2-7, with TRBD2 as a possible D gene (6 bases). Germline assignment: CDR1 MNHEY and CDR2 SVGAGI. The CDR3 sequence is 15 residues long. In nucleotides, the CDR3 is TGTGCCAGCAGTCACTCCCGGACTTGCGGGGTTGAGCAGTACTTC. This codes for CASSHSRTCGVEQYF.

A few counts support this clonotype. V gene TRBV12-3 or TRBV12-4 combines with J gene TRBJ2-1; 8 nucleotides line up with TRBD2. The CDR3 sequence is 14 residues long. Germline trimming cut 3 bases from V and 10 bases from J; bases unmatched to any gene: 8. Here the CDR3 DNA reads TGTGCCAGCAGTTTTAGAGGAAAGCGGGGGGAGCAGTTCTTC. Translating it yields CASSFRGKRGEQFF.

This chain uses TRBV20-1 with TRBJ1-2; 9 nucleotides match TRBD1. This CDR3 spans 13 amino acids. V lost 6 bases to trimming and J lost 6 bases; unmatched junction nucleotides: 8. Germline values: CDR1 DFQATT, CDR2 SNEGSKA (reference sequence). CDR3: CSAITGGGDGYTF. For the CDR3, the DNA is TGCAGTGCCATAACAGGGGGCGGGGATGGCTACACCTTC.

This clonotype came up a few times. This chain connects TRBV27 to TRBJ1-2; 7 nucleotides line up with TRBD1. The CDR3 is 15 amino acids. Germline lookup yields CDR1 MNHEY and CDR2 SMNVEV (reference sequence). V shed 0 bases, J shed 6 bases, and the junction held 7 bases outside the gene matches. CDR3 sequence (DNA): TGTGCCAGCAGTTTATCGGAGGACAGGAAGAATGGCTACACCTTC. This encodes CASSLSEDRKNGYTF.

The V and J genes are TRBV5-6 and TRBJ2-6; perhaps TRBD1 as D (5 bases). Germline CDR1 is SGHDT and CDR2 is YYEEEE. V was trimmed by 2 bases and J by 2 bases, leaving 17 bases between them. CDR3 length equals 18 residues. CDR3 coding DNA: TGTGCCAGCAGCTTAGACAGAAAACTTAACCCTGGGGCCAACGTCCTGACTTTC. Translation gives CASSLDRKLNPGANVLTF.

This chain uses TRBV24-1 with TRBJ2-3, with 10 bases lining up with TRBD2. The germline CDR1 and CDR2 sequences are KGHDR and SFDVKD. Germline trimming cut 4 bases from V and 5 bases from J; bases unmatched to any gene: 5. The CDR3 has 15 amino acids. Written as DNA, the CDR3 is TGTGCCACCAGTGACCCAGCGGGGGGGTTAGATACGCAGTATTTT. This codes for CATSDPAGGLDTQYF.

The chain is built from TRBV4-1 and TRBJ2-1; tentatively, D is TRBD2 (6 bases). The DNA end is more similar to TRBJ2-7, so the J call may be wrong. CDR3 length equals 16 residues. The V gene's germline CDR1 is MGHRA and CDR2 YSYEKL. The CDR3 region is CASSPQEGPPENEQYF. In DNA form, the CDR3 reads TGCGCCAGCAGCCCCCAGGAGGGGCCGCCGGAGAATGAGCAGTACTTC.

The J gene is TRBJ2-5, the V gene TRBV4-3; TRBD2 matches at 8 bases. Germline values: CDR1 LGHNA, CDR2 YSLEER. The length of the CDR3 is 18 residues. V shed 0 bases and J 5 bases; nucleotides not matched to a gene: 14. The DNA for the CDR3 is TGCGCCAGCAGCCAAGATTTTTTTCAGGCGGGGGGCGGTGAGACCCAGTACTTC. It codes for CASSQDFFQAGGGETQYF.

J is TRBJ2-3 and V is TRBV7-6; D ambiguous. This CDR3 is 15 amino acids long. Trimming took 2 bases from V and 1 from J, leaving 10 bases between them. Looked up from germline, CDR1 is SGHVS and CDR2 is FNYEAQ. Here the CDR3 reads CASSLYPDRTDTQYF. In DNA, the CDR3 is TGTGCCAGCAGCTTATACCCGGACCGCACAGATACGCAGTATTTT.

The gene calls are TRBV14 and TRBJ2-3; D not resolved. Germline values: CDR1 SGHDN, CDR2 FVKESK. V was clipped by 2 bases and J by 6 bases, with 12 bases between them. The CDR3 has 14 amino acids. The CDR3 nucleotides are TGTGCCAGCAGCCAATATTTTATAGACGATACGCAGTATTTT. This translates into CASSQYFIDDTQYF.

V gene TRBV27 combines with J gene TRBJ2-5; 9 bases align to TRBD1. Germline V gene data show CDR1 as MNHEY and CDR2 as SMNVEV (reference sequence). CDR3 length equals 14 residues. With 6 bases clipped from V and 6 bases from J, the junction kept 8 bases outside the gene matches. CDR3 bases: TGTGCCAGCAGGGGGATTGGGACAGGGCAGACCCAGTACTTC. Translating gives CASRGIGTGQTQYF.

The V and J genes are TRBV7-8 and TRBJ1-1; 9 nucleotides line up with TRBD1. Unmatched junction bases numbered 5, after V lost 5 bases and J lost 7 bases. Germline lookup yields CDR1 SGHVS and CDR2 FQNEAQ. The CDR3 is made up of 13 amino acids. The CDR3 protein is CASSTQTGGEAFF. The CDR3 nucleotides are TGTGCCAGCAGCACCCAGACAGGGGGTGAAGCTTTCTTT. Supplemented by reference TRBV7-8 and TRBJ1-1, the full variable domain reads GAGVSQSPRYKVAKRGQDVALRCDPISGHVSLFWYQQALGQGPEFLTYFQNEAQLDKSGLPSDRFFAERPEGSVSTLKIQRTQQEDSAVYLCASSTQTGGEAFFGQGTRLTVV.

The J gene is TRBJ2-1, the V gene TRBV5-1; 9 bases are shared with TRBD1. The J call may be in error: the DNA end matches TRBJ2-7 better. The V gene's germline CDR1 is SGHRS and CDR2 YFSETQ. This CDR3 is 15 amino acids long. CDR3 in DNA: TGCGCCAGCTCCGGGACAGGGAATTCCTACAATGAGCAGTACTTC. Its translation is CASSGTGNSYNEQYF.

The table lists this clonotype with many counts. The rearrangement joins TRBV4-3 to TRBJ2-6, with 7 positions matching TRBD1. V lost 0 bases and J lost 2; bases outside the gene matches: 1. This CDR3 is 16 amino acids long. CDR1 and CDR2 (germline): LGHNA, YSLEER. CDR3 sequence reads: CASSQDRGPGANVLTF. For the CDR3, the DNA is TGCGCCAGCAGCCAAGATAGGGGGCCTGGGGCCAACGTCCTGACTTTC.

The rearrangement uses TRBV28 and TRBJ2-1; D might be TRBD1 (6 bases). Trimming pared 2 bases from V and 5 bases from J, leaving 13 bases between. The germline CDR1 and CDR2 sequences are MDHEN and SYDVKM. The CDR3 spans 15 residues. CDR3: CASSLRAGANNEQFF. CDR3 nucleotide sequence: TGTGCCAGCAGTTTAAGGGCAGGGGCCAACAATGAGCAGTTCTTC.

The chain combines TRBV24-1 with TRBJ1-5; D gene uncertain. Germline V lookup: CDR1 KGHDR, CDR2 SFDVKD. With 3 bases removed from V and 11 bases from J, the gap between germline ends came to 19 bases. The CDR3 sequence is 15 residues long. CDR3: CATSDPGDVDMTQHF. CDR3 in DNA: TGTGCCACCAGTGATCCCGGCGACGTCGACATGACCCAGCATTTT.

The V call is TRBV6-5, the J call TRBJ2-6; D is undetermined. Germline CDR1 and CDR2: MNHEY and SVGAGI. The ends were cut back, 6 bases at V and 3 bases at J, with 9 bases in the middle. CDR3 length: 14 residues. The CDR3 bases are TGTGCCAGCAGACCCGACATTGGGGCCAACGTCCTGACTTTC. This translates into CASRPDIGANVLTF.

This chain joins TRBV9 and TRBJ1-2, with TRBD1 matching over 8 bases. The CDR3 extends over 17 amino acids. The V gene's germline CDR1 is SGDLS and CDR2 YYNGEE. The trim removed 0 bases at V and 2 bases at J, leaving 9 bases unmatched. CDR3 nucleotides: TGTGCCAGCAGCGTAGAGGGACAGGAGGTATCCAACTATGGCTACACCTTC. Protein sequence: CASSVEGQEVSNYGYTF.